This T cell receptor beta chain derives from a study of spatial heterogeneity in lung cancer. Study details: Some 72 TRACERx patients with early, untreated non-small cell lung cancer donated samples. When available, follow-up PBMC samples taken a median of about two years after resection were sequenced. Averaged across combinations, each unique TCR and UMI pairing appeared more than ten times in raw reads, which were uncorrected. Study-level findings and limits: Resection blood, more than follow-up blood, showed ubiquitous expanded tumor TCRs.

This clonotype was recorded at least ten times. The antigen is unknown. Time point: blood at routine non-recurrence follow-up after resection. Each CDR3 protein gets one entry after TCRdb re-called the 5' RACE reads with MiXCR. In the table there are 42,000 or so distinct CDR3 sequences, over 9.5% of which are singletons. V lost 8 bases, J lost 5 bases, and 13 bases lay in between. This CDR3 spans 12 amino acids. Germline CDR1 and CDR2: DFQATT and SNEGSKA (reference sequence). This chain connects TRBV20-1 to TRBJ2-1; TRBD2 is a possible D gene (6 bases). This material consisted of PBMCs, taken at follow-up. This clonotype was sampled from a female donor with early-stage non-small cell lung cancer. The DNA of the CDR3 is TGCAGTTCGGGACTGCCAAACAATGAGCAGTTCTTC. It codes for CSSGLPNNEQFF.